This TCR beta chain was obtained from a study of blood T cell repertoires in COVID-19. Study context: PBMCs, B-cell-depleted T cells, or T cells provided the cDNA or gDNA that made up the material.

Original methodology: Amplifying reference gene primers gave estimates of nucleated cell counts. Measured with immunoSEQ multiplex PCR; TCRdb has only the in-frame clones, and not every one. That table supplies the V and J calls and clone size; D and trimming were determined from the DNA. The data contain 250,000 to 350,000 clones, 70% to 90% of them singletons. The CDR3 sequence is 14 residues long. The germline gives CDR1 SEHNR, CDR2 FQNEAQ (reference sequence). Trimming left V 4 bases short and J 7 bases short, with 13 bases between. In Seattle, patients joined the study during active infection and were tracked longitudinally.

The rearrangement joins TRBV7-9 to TRBJ2-2; D gene unclear. The receptor's source is a woman aged 45-65 years with COVID-19, enrolled during active disease. The sequenced sample was peripheral blood. This chain's CDR3 is CASSSPPTGGELFF. The CDR3 DNA follows: TGTGCCAGCAGCTCCCCGCCGACTGGCGGGGAGCTGTTTTTT.